These T cell receptor beta chains were read from a single sample in a study of T-cell memory formation after mild COVID-19. TCRdb independently ran MiXCR on the 5' RACE reads; one entry per CDR3 protein. The sample holds around 390,000 distinct CDR3 sequences, roughly 15% seen once. Sequencing was carried out using PBMCs or a T cell subset sorted from them (not recorded which). Every receptor here comes from a man younger than 30 who had mild COVID-19 (a few samples of this study predate the infection). Cell type and time point are not known. The CDR3 runs from the conserved cysteine through the conserved F or W. The order of the fields is clone size, D gene, V gene, J gene, CDR3 DNA, CDR3 protein. D genes are given only for firm matches. Some rows have no size entry. The others give once, few or many, or a class for an expanded clone.

>.|TRBD1|TRBV6-2/TRBV6-3|TRBJ2-1
TGTGCCAGCAGTTACACAGGGACAGGGGTGAGGGATGAGCAGTTCTTC
CASSYTGTGVRDEQFF
>.|.|TRBV11-3|TRBJ2-1
TGTGCCAGCAGCAAACAACGATCCGGTGAGCAGTTCTTC
CASSKQRSGEQFF
>few|TRBD2|TRBV2|TRBJ2-5
TGTGCCAGCAGTGGGACTAGCGGGGGACCACAAGAGACCCAGTACTTC
CASSGTSGGPQETQYF
>few|.|TRBV5-1|TRBJ2-4
TGCGCCAGCAGCCCCCCTGGCGAGGGGGACATTCAGTACTTC
CASSPPGEGDIQYF
>.|TRBD1|TRBV4-1|TRBJ2-1
TGCGCCAGCAGCTCCGATGCCGGGACAGGGATGTTCTTC
CASSSDAGTGMFF
>few|.|TRBV4-2|TRBJ1-2
TGTGCCAGCAGCCTAAACCGGGCCTATGGCTACACCTTC
CASSLNRAYGYTF
>many|.|TRBV20-1|TRBJ2-5
TGCAGTGCTCCGCGGGTGGGTCTCCAAGAGACCCAGTACTTC
CSAPRVGLQETQYF
>.|TRBD1|TRBV7-9|TRBJ1-1
TGTGCCAGCAGCCAGCCTTCGGAGGGGGCGCGGGCTTTCTTT
CASSQPSEGARAFF
>.|.|TRBV5-5|TRBJ1-1
TGTGCCAGCAGCTTGTTCATTATATTGTCAGATGAAGCTTTCTTT
CASSLFIILSDEAFF
>few|.|TRBV4-1|TRBJ1-1
TGCGCCAGCAGCCCCGCCAGAGGGGGCACTGAAGCTTTCTTT
CASSPARGGTEAFF
>.|.|TRBV5-1|TRBJ2-7
TGCGCCAGCAGCGCCTGGGATAGGACCTCATCCTACGAGCAGTACTTC
CASSAWDRTSSYEQYF
>few|TRBD2|TRBV5-6|TRBJ2-1
TGTGCCAGCAGCTTCCTAGCGGAGTCGCAGTTCTTC
CASSFLAESQFF
>many|.|TRBV20-1|TRBJ2-1
TGCAGTGCTAGGATCTTAGTTAAGCATGAGCAGTTCTTC
CSARILVKHEQFF
>few|TRBD1|TRBV29-1|TRBJ2-1
TGCAGCGTTGGGGTGACAGGGTTGAATGAGCAGTTCTTC
CSVGVTGLNEQFF
>once|.|TRBV6-1|TRBJ1-5
TGTGCCAGCAGTGAACACGGTAGCAATCAGCCCCAGCATTTT
CASSEHGSNQPQHF
>few|.|TRBV28|TRBJ2-2
TGTGCCAGCAGTTTTCATGGAGAGCTGTTTTTT
CASSFHGELFF
>.|TRBD2|TRBV2|TRBJ2-7
TGTGCCAGCAGGGCCCTCGGGACTAGCGGGTCCTCCTACGAGCAGTACTTC
CASRALGTSGSSYEQYF
>.|TRBD1|TRBV6-2/TRBV6-3|TRBJ2-6
TGTGCCAGCAGTTCAACAGGGGATTCTGGGGCCAACGTCCTGACTTTC
CASSSTGDSGANVLTF
>.|.|TRBV14|TRBJ2-7
TGTGCCAGCAGCCTGGACAGCTCTAGGATATACGAGCAGTACTTC
CASSLDSSRIYEQYF
>few|.|TRBV5-1|TRBJ1-5
TGCGCCAGCAGCTTGGACTCTCGAGGCCAGCCCCAGCATTTT
CASSLDSRGQPQHF
>.|TRBD1|TRBV7-9|TRBJ1-5
TGTGCCAGCAGCTCGGCGGACAGGGGAGGTCACCAGCCCCAGCATTTT
CASSSADRGGHQPQHF
>few|TRBD1|TRBV6-5|TRBJ1-1
TGTGCCAGCAGTTACTCCTTGACAGGGGGTGTGAACACTGAAGCTTTCTTT
CASSYSLTGGVNTEAFF
>many|.|TRBV27|TRBJ1-5
TGTGCCAGCAGTTTATTTAGCCAGGGTGGGCATCAGCCCCAGCATTTT
CASSLFSQGGHQPQHF
>few|TRBD1|TRBV29-1|TRBJ1-5
TGCAGCGTAGTCGTGACAGGGGGCAATCAGCCCCAGCATTTT
CSVVVTGGNQPQHF
>.|.|TRBV5-1|TRBJ1-1
TGCGCCAGCAGCAGGACGTCCGGGACTGAAGCTTTCTTT
CASSRTSGTEAFF
>.|.|TRBV30|TRBJ1-1
TGTGCCTGGACGTGGGGAAGTAACACTGAAGCTTTCTTT
CAWTWGSNTEAFF
>many|.|TRBV6-5|TRBJ1-6
TGTGCCAGCAGTTACTTCCAGGGCGGTAATTCACCCCTCCACTTT
CASSYFQGGNSPLHF